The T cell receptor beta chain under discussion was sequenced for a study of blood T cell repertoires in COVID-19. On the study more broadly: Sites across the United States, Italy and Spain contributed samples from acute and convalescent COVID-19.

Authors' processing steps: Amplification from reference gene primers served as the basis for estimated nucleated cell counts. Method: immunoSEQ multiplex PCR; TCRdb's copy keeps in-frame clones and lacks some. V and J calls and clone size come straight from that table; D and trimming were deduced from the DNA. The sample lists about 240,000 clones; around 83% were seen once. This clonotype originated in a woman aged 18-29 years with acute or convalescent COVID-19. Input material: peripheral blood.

CDR3 protein: CASSLPRTRDRVFFNSPLHF. The DNA for the CDR3 is TGTGCCAGCAGCTTACCTAGAACTCGGGACAGGGTTTTTTTTAATTCACCCCTCCACTTT. This chain joins TRBV11-3 and TRBJ1-6, with 9 positions matching TRBD1. CDR1 is SGHNT and CDR2 is YENEEA in the germline V gene. The CDR3 extends over 20 amino acids. The V gene end was trimmed by 2 bases and the J gene end by 6 bases; junction bases not matched to a gene: 17.